This entry features one T cell receptor beta chain sequence. Its specificity is unknown. This entry comes from a study of cytomegalovirus exposure and HLA in healthy donors. Study in general: For the roughly 390 genotyped donors, approximately 83% fell within the Caucasian-associated ancestry cluster.

The PCR used 60 Vbeta and 13 Jbeta primers. Per the authors' pipeline: Later work found tens of millions of unique TCR beta chains, with some 11 million shared. The assay was immunoSEQ multiplex PCR, and TCRdb's table has in-frame clones only and misses some. That table is the source of V, J and clone size, and D and trimming were worked out from the DNA. The sample carries around 110,000 clones, roughly 73% recorded once. The CDR3 totals 13 residues. CDR1 is MNHNS, CDR2 SASEGT, per germline. V dropped 5 bases and J dropped 8 bases, with 12 bases sitting between them. Whole-study results and caveats: Most subjects had HLA-A and HLA-B alleles reportedly predicted accurately by TCR beta sequences.

Sequenced sample: PBMCs. This TCR came from a woman aged 25 to 39 in good health and CMV-seronegative. The rearrangement uses TRBV6-1 and TRBJ1-4, with D unclear. As DNA, the CDR3 is TGTGCCAGCAGTCGAGGGATTGAAGAAAAACTGTTTTTT. Encoded protein: CASSRGIEEKLFF.